Presented here are 26 T cell receptor beta chains from one specimen sequenced in a study of cytomegalovirus exposure and HLA in healthy donors. The PCR was carried out with 60 Vbeta primers and 13 Jbeta primers. Profiled with immunoSEQ multiplex PCR; TCRdb holds only in-frame clones, not every one. The repertoire has roughly 200,000 clones, 79% of them found once; the top ten carry approximately 0.7%. The specimen was PBMCs. Receptor source: a woman aged 40 to 50 in good health and CMV-seronegative.

CDR3 residues: CASSLSMSRNEKLFF. CDR3 coding DNA: TGTGCCAGCAGTCTGAGTATGAGTCGTAATGAAAAACTGTTTTTT. The rearrangement joins TRBV7-2 to TRBJ1-4; D gene unclear. V was cut by 6 bases and J by 4 bases, with 15 bases left in between. CDR1 and CDR2 from the germline V gene are SGHTA and FQGNSA. The CDR3 sequence is 15 residues long. Filled out from reference TRBV7-2 and TRBJ1-4, the complete variable domain reads GAGVSQSPSNKVTEKGKDVELRCDPISGHTALYWYRQSLGQGLEFLIYFQGNSAPDKSGLPSDRFSAERTGGSVSTLTIQRTQQEDSAVYLCASSLSMSRNEKLFFGSGTQLSVL.

V gene TRBV10-3 combines with J gene TRBJ1-2; 11 bases are a match to TRBD1. Germline lookup yields CDR1 ENHRY and CDR2 SYGVKD. The CDR3 spans 16 residues. Losses at the gene ends were 10 bases for V and 0 bases for J; bases not matched to a gene: 10. CDR3 loop: CATANRDRGSNYGYTF. The CDR3 region has the DNA TGTGCCACCGCTAACCGGGACAGGGGGTCTAACTATGGCTACACCTTC.

The gene calls are TRBV13 and TRBJ2-7, with TRBD1 matching over 8 bases. Germline trimming cut 4 bases from V and 2 bases from J; bases unmatched to any gene: 4. Germline CDR1 is PRHDT and CDR2 is FYEKMQ (reference sequence). CDR3 length equals 14 residues. The CDR3 reads CASSSDRGTYEQYF. In nucleotides, the CDR3 is TGTGCCAGCAGCTCCGACAGGGGAACCTACGAGCAGTACTTC.

The V call is TRBV19, the J call TRBJ1-6; D is possibly TRBD1 (6 bases). CDR1 and CDR2 from the germline V gene are LNHDA and SQIVND (reference sequence). The ends were cut back, 4 bases at V and 7 bases at J, with 14 bases in the middle. The CDR3 is 15 residues long. CDR3 in amino acids: CASSSPPTGNSPLHF. As DNA, the CDR3 is TGTGCCAGTAGTAGTCCTCCTACAGGGAATTCACCCCTCCACTTT.

This chain uses TRBV7-8 with TRBJ2-1; 10 bases match TRBD1. The V segment lost 3 bases and the J segment 6 bases; nucleotides outside the gene matches: 8. There are 16 residues in the CDR3. From germline, CDR1 is SGHVS and CDR2 FQNEAQ. The CDR3 DNA is TGTGCCAGCAGCTTCTCTGTTTGGACAGGGGGCAATGAGCAGTTCTTC. This translates into CASSFSVWTGGNEQFF.

This chain links TRBV27 with TRBJ2-1, with D maybe TRBD1 (6 bases). V was pared by 0 bases and J by 10 bases, with 10 bases between. Germline V gene lookup returns CDR1 MNHEY and CDR2 SMNVEV (reference sequence). The CDR3 is 13 amino acids. CDR3 loop: CASSLSGRGEQFF. The CDR3 bases are TGTGCCAGCAGTTTATCTGGTAGGGGGGAGCAGTTCTTC.

V is TRBV5-1 and J is TRBJ1-1; D is uncertain. Germline assignment: CDR1 SGHRS and CDR2 YFSETQ. Trimming removed 6 bases from V and 5 bases from J, with 17 bases in between. The CDR3 totals 14 residues. The CDR3: CASNLEASGTEAFF. Written as DNA, the CDR3 is TGCGCCAGCAACCTCGAGGCCTCGGGAACTGAAGCTTTCTTT.

The V and J genes are TRBV29-1 and TRBJ1-2; TRBD1 matches 7 bases. The J segment lost 1 base and the V segment lost 7 bases, leaving 3 bases of the junction unmatched. Germline-derived CDR1 and CDR2 are SQVTM and ANQGSEA. CDR3 size: 12 residues. CDR3 residues: CSARDSNYGYTF. CDR3 in DNA: TGCAGCGCTAGGGACAGTAACTATGGCTACACCTTC.

This clone has only one observation. V usage is TRBV7-9 and J usage is TRBJ1-1, with D possibly matching TRBD1 (6 bases). V lost 1 base and J 4 bases, leaving 7 bases between the germline ends. Germline CDR1 and CDR2: SEHNR and FQNEAQ (reference sequence). The CDR3 is 13 residues long. The CDR3 DNA is TGTGCCAGCAGCTTAGGGGGGCGCACTGAAGCTTTCTTT. Amino acid sequence: CASSLGGRTEAFF.

J is TRBJ1-5 and V is TRBV18; TRBD1 matches at 7 bases. The V and J ends lost 6 bases and 4 bases, in that order; junction bases with no gene match: 6. Germline V CDR1 and CDR2: KGHSH, LQKENI. The CDR3 covers 14 residues. For the CDR3, the DNA is TGTGCCAGCTCCGTCCAGACAGGGAATCAGCCCCAGCATTTT. It codes for CASSVQTGNQPQHF.

V and J are TRBV7-9 and TRBJ2-3, with no clear D. The CDR3 length is 14 residues. The ends were cut back, 4 bases at V and 3 bases at J, with 11 bases in the middle. Germline V gene sequence: CDR1 SEHNR, CDR2 FQNEAQ (reference sequence). CDR3 amino acids: CASSSPPETDTQYF. CDR3 DNA sequence: TGTGCCAGCAGCTCCCCACCGGAGACAGATACGCAGTATTTT.

The chain couples TRBV7-8 to TRBJ2-5; TRBD1 agrees at 9 bases. This CDR3 region has 16 residues. Trimming at V came to 5 bases and at J to 5 bases, leaving 12 bases not matched to a gene. Per the germline V gene, CDR1 is SGHVS and CDR2 is FQNEAQ. The CDR3, as DNA: TGTGCCAGCAGCCCCTTTGCGGGACAGGGTGGTGAGACCCAGTACTTC. Its protein is CASSPFAGQGGETQYF.

This clone occurred once. V and J are TRBV14 and TRBJ1-6, with no clear D. The CDR3 sequence is 14 residues long. Germline loops: CDR1 SGHDN, CDR2 FVKESK. Trimming pared 5 bases from V and 7 bases from J, leaving 12 bases between. In DNA form, the CDR3 reads TGTGCCAGCAGCACGAATGCAGAAAATTCACCCCTCCACTTT. Translating gives CASSTNAENSPLHF. The full variable domain, its missing parts supplied by reference TRBV14 and TRBJ1-6, is EAGVTQFPSHSVIEKGQTVTLRCDPISGHDNLYWYRRVMGKEIKFLLHFVKESKQDESGMPNNRFLAERTGGTYSTLKVQPAELEDSGVYFCASSTNAENSPLHFGNGTRLTVT.

The chain carries TRBV30 and TRBJ1-5; TRBD1 matches at 7 bases. The CDR3 length is 15 residues. Germline CDR1 reads GTSNPN; CDR2 reads SVGIG (reference sequence). J gave up 1 base and V 1 base, and 4 bases lay outside the gene matches. CDR3 nucleotide sequence: TGTGCCTGGAGTGACAGGGGCGGAAGCAATCAGCCCCAGCATTTT. Translation gives CAWSDRGGSNQPQHF.

This clone was seen only a few times. The chain carries TRBV5-1 and TRBJ2-2, with a weak D call TRBD2 (5 bases). Trimming removed 0 bases at V and 8 bases at J, with 14 bases between. The length of the CDR3 is 15 residues. Germline V CDR1 and CDR2: SGHRS, YFSETQ. Here the CDR3 DNA reads TGCGCCAGCAGCTTGGGACTAAAGGGTTCGGGGGAGCTGTTTTTT. It encodes CASSLGLKGSGELFF.

The J gene is TRBJ1-2, the V gene TRBV9; D may be TRBD1 (6 bases). The V end lost 3 bases, the J end lost 4 bases, and 13 bases lay between the germline ends. Germline assignment: CDR1 SGDLS and CDR2 YYNGEE. CDR3 length equals 14 residues. The DNA of the CDR3 is TGTGCCAGCAGCGCTTCAGGGACAACCTATGGCTACACCTTC. This encodes CASSASGTTYGYTF. The full variable domain, rest sourced from reference TRBV9 and TRBJ1-2, is DSGVTQTPKHLITATGQRVTLRCSPRSGDLSVYWYQQSLDQGLQFLIQYYNGEERAKGNILERFSAQQFPDLHSELNLSSLELGDSALYFCASSASGTTYGYTFGSGTRLTVV.

This clone was found a few times. The V and J genes are TRBV6-6 and TRBJ2-7, with D unresolved. The CDR3 has 11 amino acids. Per the germline V gene, CDR1 is MNHNY and CDR2 is SVGAGI (reference sequence). V gave up 10 bases and J gave up 6 bases, with 13 bases separating them. The CDR3 sequence: CAIGVTAEQYF. CDR3 in DNA: TGTGCCATTGGCGTCACAGCCGAGCAGTACTTC.

The chain couples TRBV18 to TRBJ1-2; perhaps TRBD1 as D (6 bases). The CDR3 extends over 16 amino acids. The V end lost 4 bases, the J end lost 4 bases, and 19 bases lay between the germline ends. From germline, CDR1 is KGHSH and CDR2 LQKENI. CDR3 amino acids: CASSLNRVRDAYGYTF. The CDR3 DNA reads TGTGCCAGCTCACTCAACAGGGTACGTGACGCCTATGGCTACACCTTC.

This chain uses TRBV4-1 with TRBJ2-1; 12 nucleotides match TRBD2. Per germline, CDR1 MGHRA and CDR2 YSYEKL. The junction had 12 bases not matched to a gene; V was cut back by 4 bases and J by 5 bases. CDR3 size: 18 residues. In DNA form, the CDR3 reads TGCGCCAGCAGCCCAGAGGTGACTAGCGGGAGAGAGAACAATGAGCAGTTCTTC. Its translation is CASSPEVTSGRENNEQFF.

This chain connects TRBV5-1 to TRBJ1-3, with 8 bases lining up with TRBD1. Germline V gene sequence: CDR1 SGHRS, CDR2 YFSETQ. The CDR3 has 14 amino acids. The V and J ends lost 4 bases and 4 bases, in that order; junction bases with no gene match: 4. The CDR3 loop reads CASSPRTGGNTIYF. CDR3 nucleotides: TGCGCCAGCAGCCCTCGGACAGGGGGAAACACCATATATTTT. Variable domain in full (rest from reference TRBV5-1 and TRBJ1-3): KAGVTQTPRYLIKTRGQQVTLSCSPISGHRSVSWYQQTPGQGLQFLFEYFSETQRNKGNFPGRFSGRQFSNSRSEMNVSTLELGDSALYLCASSPRTGGNTIYFGEGSWLTVV.

This chain connects TRBV9 to TRBJ2-7; TRBD1 matches at 7 bases. V shed 3 bases and J 2 bases; nucleotides not matched to a gene: 2. The CDR3 sequence is 13 residues long. CDR1 SGDLS and CDR2 YYNGEE come from the germline V gene. The CDR3 DNA reads TGTGCCAGCAGCGCAGGGACAGCCTACGAGCAGTACTTC. Encoded protein: CASSAGTAYEQYF.

This clone was seen just once. The V call is TRBV6-5, the J call TRBJ2-7, with D possibly matching TRBD1 (5 bases). CDR1 and CDR2 (germline): MNHEY, SVGAGI. The ends were cut back, 0 bases at V and 3 bases at J, with 12 bases in the middle. The CDR3 contains 15 residues. CDR3 DNA sequence: TGTGCCAGCAGTTACTCGCGTGGGGCTCTCTACGAGCAGTACTTC. It encodes CASSYSRGALYEQYF.

This clone was detected many times. CDR3 bases: TGCGCCAGCAGCCACGGACTAGCGGGAAAAAATGAGCAGTTCTTC. Translated: CASSHGLAGKNEQFF. The gene calls are TRBV4-1 and TRBJ2-1; 12 bases align to TRBD2. The CDR3 is 15 amino acids. CDR1 is MGHRA and CDR2 is YSYEKL in the germline V gene. V trimming: 3 bases; J trimming: 7 bases; junction bases outside the gene matches: 4.

Only a few counts were recorded for this clone. The chain couples TRBV18 to TRBJ1-1, with D possibly TRBD1 on 5 matching bases. This CDR3 has 13 residues. Trimming removed 0 bases at V and 7 bases at J, with 9 bases between. In germline, CDR1 is KGHSH, CDR2 LQKENI. CDR3 protein: CASSPPSGIEAFF. In DNA, the CDR3 is TGTGCCAGCTCACCACCTTCAGGGATTGAAGCTTTCTTT.

This clone came up once. This sequence joins TRBV5-4 and TRBJ2-1; 9 positions match TRBD1. Germline CDR1 and CDR2: SGHNT and YYREEE (reference sequence). V shed 5 bases and J 8 bases; nucleotides not matched to a gene: 5. There are 13 residues in the CDR3. CDR3 protein: CASSYRDRDEQFF. In nucleotides, the CDR3 is TGTGCCAGCAGTTATCGGGACAGGGATGAGCAGTTCTTC.

This clone has just one count. The chain combines TRBV5-1 with TRBJ2-1, with TRBD2 identical over 11 bases. This CDR3 comprises 16 residues. From germline, CDR1 is SGHRS and CDR2 YFSETQ. Trimming removed 3 bases from V and 7 bases from J; junction bases left unmatched: 9. CDR3 region: CASSSFIAGGSNEQFF. CDR3 DNA: TGCGCCAGCAGCTCATTTATAGCGGGAGGGTCAAATGAGCAGTTCTTC.